This entry lists 20 T cell receptor beta chains sequenced from one sample in a study of T cell changes during pregnancy in multiple sclerosis (dated by TCRdb to the late 2010s). Receptors were amplified or captured by the immunoSEQ multiplex PCR assay. TCRdb re-hosts the immuneACCESS table, in-frame sequences only. Its copies lack some clones; in the studies checked, an unresolved V gene accounts for under half of them, and the cause for the rest is not known. Across this sample there are 65,000 to 90,000 clones, with around 94% seen only once. Of the sample, approximately 2.1% falls within the top ten clones. The input for sequencing was peripheral blood, taken before pregnancy. Every receptor here comes from a female donor with multiple sclerosis, enrolled in a pregnancy study.

V usage is TRBV5-1 and J usage is TRBJ2-1, with D maybe TRBD2 (5 bases). V was shortened by 5 bases and J by 8 bases, with 17 bases between the two germline ends. Germline assignment: CDR1 SGHRS and CDR2 YFSETQ. The CDR3 has 14 residues. Here the CDR3 DNA reads TGCGCCAGCAGGCGCGGGTCTGGGGAGCATGAGCAGTTCTTC. It is translated as CASRRGSGEHEQFF. Together with reference TRBV5-1 and TRBJ2-1, the CDR3 gives the full variable domain: KAGVTQTPRYLIKTRGQQVTLSCSPISGHRSVSWYQQTPGQGLQFLFEYFSETQRNKGNFPGRFSGRQFSNSRSEMNVSTLELGDSALYLCASRRGSGEHEQFFGPGTRLTVL.

The chain is built from TRBV6-7 and TRBJ2-7; 8 bases agree with TRBD2. TRBV6-7 is an open reading frame whose function is uncertain. The CDR3 contains 12 residues. Trimming removed 11 bases from V and 0 bases from J; junction bases left unmatched: 3. CDR3 sequence (DNA): TGTGCCCGCCGGGAGGGCTCCTACGAGCAGTACTTC. Translating it yields CARREGSYEQYF.

The chain employs TRBV7-9 and TRBJ2-1, with TRBD1 matching 12 bases. Germline assignment: CDR1 SEHNR and CDR2 FQNEAQ (reference sequence). The CDR3 consists of 16 residues. V lost 1 base and J lost 7; bases outside the gene matches: 5. CDR3: CASSLVVGQGANEQFF. CDR3 nucleotides: TGTGCCAGCAGCTTAGTAGTGGGACAGGGGGCGAATGAGCAGTTCTTC.

The genes are TRBV11-3 and TRBJ1-2, with D unclear. Germline values: CDR1 SGHNT, CDR2 YENEEA. V was trimmed by 5 bases and J by 7 bases, leaving 11 bases between them. The CDR3 length is 12 residues. The CDR3 region is CASSIGVGGYTF. The CDR3 nucleotides are TGTGCCAGCAGCATCGGTGTCGGTGGCTACACCTTC.

In nucleotides, the CDR3 is TGTGCCAGCAGCCGTACCCCTGGACTAGCGGGATTGTACGAGCAGTACTTC. Encoded protein: CASSRTPGLAGLYEQYF. J is TRBJ2-7 and V is TRBV9; 12 bases are a match to TRBD2. The CDR3 consists of 17 residues. Per the germline V gene, CDR1 is SGDLS and CDR2 is YYNGEE. Losses at the gene ends were 4 bases for V and 4 bases for J; bases not matched to a gene: 12.

The CDR3, as DNA: TGTGCCAGCAGCTCCGGGACAGCCACCTACAATGAGCAGTTCTTC. Protein sequence: CASSSGTATYNEQFF. The rearrangement joins TRBV11-2 to TRBJ2-1; 7 bases align to TRBD1. J was trimmed by 2 bases and V by 4 bases; bases with no gene match: 5. CDR1 and CDR2 from the germline V gene are SGHAT and FQNNGV. The CDR3 length is 15 residues.

In its sample, this clone was seen a few times. The V call is TRBV6-1, the J call TRBJ2-7; 9 bases are shared with TRBD1. Per the germline V gene, CDR1 is MNHNS and CDR2 is SASEGT. V shed 1 base and J 6 bases; nucleotides not matched to a gene: 7. CDR3 length equals 15 residues. CDR3 DNA sequence: TGTGCCAGCAGTGAAGTTGGGACAGGGCCCATCGAGCAGTACTTC. It translates to CASSEVGTGPIEQYF.

V is TRBV5-1 and J is TRBJ1-1; D gene uncertain. Trimming removed 4 bases from V and 6 bases from J, with 25 bases in between. Germline V gene sequence: CDR1 SGHRS, CDR2 YFSETQ. The CDR3 consists of 17 residues. The CDR3 loop reads CASSRSIERVGLAEAFF. CDR3 coding DNA: TGCGCCAGCAGCCGGTCGATCGAGAGGGTAGGTCTAGCTGAAGCTTTCTTT.

This clone turned up a few times. The genes are TRBV15 and TRBJ2-2; the match to TRBD2 covers 7 bases. The germline V gene has CDR1 LNHNV and CDR2 YYDKDF (reference sequence). Losses at the gene ends were 1 base for V and 8 bases for J; bases not matched to a gene: 7. The CDR3 runs 15 residues. CDR3 in DNA: TGTGCCACCAGCAGAGTAGGGCGGGAGCGGGGGGAGCTGTTTTTT. Residues: CATSRVGRERGELFF.

V gene TRBV5-4 combines with J gene TRBJ2-1; 11 positions match TRBD2. The CDR3 loop spans 16 amino acids. J was trimmed by 6 bases and V by 4 bases; bases with no gene match: 9. Germline assignment: CDR1 SGHNT and CDR2 YYREEE (reference sequence). CDR3 sequence: CASSAKLAGVVNEQFF. CDR3 nucleotides: TGTGCCAGCAGCGCGAAACTAGCGGGAGTCGTCAATGAGCAGTTCTTC.

CDR3 in DNA: TGCGCCAGCAGCCAAACCGAGGGTATGGTTGGCTACACCTTC. The encoded protein is CASSQTEGMVGYTF. The chain has TRBV4-3 and TRBJ1-2; D gene ambiguous. The CDR3 runs to 14 residues. From germline, CDR1 is LGHNA and CDR2 YSLEER. Trimming left V 2 bases short and J 7 bases short, with 14 bases between.

The chain carries TRBV6-6 and TRBJ2-7; TRBD2 agrees at 8 bases. This CDR3 is built from 16 residues. V was clipped by 8 bases and J by 2 bases; unmatched bases: 14. CDR1 and CDR2 from the germline V gene are MNHNY and SVGAGI (reference sequence). The CDR3 DNA follows: TGTGCCAGCGGGTACACGGGGGGGCGTACGCCCTACGAGCAGTACTTC. This translates into CASGYTGGRTPYEQYF.

The rearrangement uses TRBV29-1 and TRBJ1-1; the D is unclear. The V end lost 3 bases, the J end lost 1 base, and 15 bases lay between the germline ends. CDR1 SQVTM and CDR2 ANQGSEA come from the germline V gene. The CDR3 extends over 15 amino acids. This CDR3 is CSVDNPERSNTEAFF. DNA for the CDR3: TGCAGCGTTGATAACCCGGAGAGGTCGAACACTGAAGCTTTCTTT.

The J gene is TRBJ2-1, the V gene TRBV29-1, with 7 bases lining up with TRBD2. The CDR3 has 16 amino acids. Germline-derived CDR1 and CDR2 are SQVTM and ANQGSEA. V gave up 1 base and J gave up 4 bases; unmatched junction bases: 10. CDR3 bases: TGCAGCGTTGAAGGGACTAGGATGGGATTTTACAATGAGCAGTTCTTC. Protein: CSVEGTRMGFYNEQFF.

V usage is TRBV5-6 and J usage is TRBJ1-2, with TRBD1 identical over 10 bases. The CDR3 has 14 residues. V was pared by 4 bases and J by 8 bases, with 8 bases of the junction left unmatched. Germline-derived CDR1 and CDR2 are SGHDT and YYEEEE. CDR3 bases: TGTGCCAGCAGCCTCAGACAGGGGGCTCGAGGCTACACCTTC. Protein sequence: CASSLRQGARGYTF. Supplemented by reference TRBV5-6 and TRBJ1-2, the full variable domain reads DAGVTQSPTHLIKTRGQQVTLRCSPKSGHDTVSWYQQALGQGPQFIFQYYEEEERQRGNFPDRFSGHQFPNYSSELNVNALLLGDSALYLCASSLRQGARGYTFGSGTRLTVV.

CDR3 in amino acids: CASSLWPGGTYGYTF. CDR3 nucleotides: TGCGCCAGCAGCTTATGGCCAGGGGGCACCTATGGCTACACCTTC. V gene TRBV5-1 combines with J gene TRBJ1-2; TRBD1 matches at 8 bases. This CDR3 region has 15 residues. Germline V gene sequence: CDR1 SGHRS, CDR2 YFSETQ. The junction had 7 bases not matched to a gene; V was cut back by 2 bases and J by 4 bases.

The rearrangement links TRBV6-6 to TRBJ2-1, with a possible D match to TRBD2 (6 bases). Trimming stripped 2 bases from V and 9 bases from J, with 14 bases between. The CDR3 covers 14 residues. CDR1 and CDR2 from the germline V gene are MNHNY and SVGAGI (reference sequence). The CDR3 protein is CASSYDAGRVEQFF. CDR3 nucleotides: TGTGCCAGCAGTTACGATGCGGGGCGGGTTGAGCAGTTCTTC.

This clone was recorded once. The V and J genes are TRBV27 and TRBJ2-7; D may be TRBD1 (5 bases). The CDR3 sequence is 14 residues long. Germline loops: CDR1 MNHEY, CDR2 SMNVEV (reference sequence). Trimming left V 3 bases short and J 1 base short, with 10 bases between. CDR3 DNA sequence: TGTGCCAGCAGTTTCCTCGACAGTTCCTACGAGCAGTACTTC. Translation: CASSFLDSSYEQYF.

V and J are TRBV29-1 and TRBJ2-2; TRBD1 aligns across 7 bases. V was pared by 7 bases and J by 0 bases, with 2 bases of the junction left unmatched. The CDR3 totals 13 residues. Per the germline V gene, CDR1 is SQVTM and CDR2 is ANQGSEA. This CDR3 reads CSAGQSNTGELFF. The CDR3 bases are TGCAGCGCGGGACAGTCGAACACCGGGGAGCTGTTTTTT.

This clone occurred once. The chain uses TRBV19 and TRBJ2-1; D perhaps matches TRBD2 (5 bases). The germline CDR1 and CDR2 sequences are LNHDA and SQIVND (reference sequence). Between the trimmed V and J ends, which lost 8 bases and 0 bases, there was a span of 14 bases. The length of the CDR3 is 15 residues. CDR3 amino acids: CASRTGLYSYNEQFF. The CDR3 nucleotides are TGTGCCAGTCGGACTGGCCTATACTCCTACAATGAGCAGTTCTTC.